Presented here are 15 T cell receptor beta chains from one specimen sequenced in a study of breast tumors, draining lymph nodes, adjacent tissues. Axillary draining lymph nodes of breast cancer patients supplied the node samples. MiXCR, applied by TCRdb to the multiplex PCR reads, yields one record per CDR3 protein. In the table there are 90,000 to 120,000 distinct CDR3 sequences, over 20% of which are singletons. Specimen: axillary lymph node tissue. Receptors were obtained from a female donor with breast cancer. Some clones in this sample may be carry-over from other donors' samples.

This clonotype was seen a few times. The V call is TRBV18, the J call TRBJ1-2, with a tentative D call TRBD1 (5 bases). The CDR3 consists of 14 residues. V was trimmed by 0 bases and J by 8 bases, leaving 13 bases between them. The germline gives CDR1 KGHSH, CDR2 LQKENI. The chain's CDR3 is CASSPPEGSRGYTF. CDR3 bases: TGTGCCAGCTCACCACCGGAGGGGTCACGGGGCTACACCTTC.

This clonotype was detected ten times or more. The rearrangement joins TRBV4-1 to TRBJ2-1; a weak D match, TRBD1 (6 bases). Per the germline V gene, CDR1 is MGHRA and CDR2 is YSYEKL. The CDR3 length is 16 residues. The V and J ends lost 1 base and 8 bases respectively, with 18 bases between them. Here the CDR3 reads CASSQGATGWDHEQFF. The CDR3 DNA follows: TGCGCCAGCAGCCAAGGGGCGACAGGCTGGGACCATGAGCAGTTCTTC.

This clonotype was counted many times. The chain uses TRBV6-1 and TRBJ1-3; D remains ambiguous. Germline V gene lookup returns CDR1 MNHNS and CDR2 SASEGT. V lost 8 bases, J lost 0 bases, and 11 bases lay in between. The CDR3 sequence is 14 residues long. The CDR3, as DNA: TGTGCCAGCCTGGACGCCTTCTCTGGAAACACCATATATTTT. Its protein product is CASLDAFSGNTIYF.

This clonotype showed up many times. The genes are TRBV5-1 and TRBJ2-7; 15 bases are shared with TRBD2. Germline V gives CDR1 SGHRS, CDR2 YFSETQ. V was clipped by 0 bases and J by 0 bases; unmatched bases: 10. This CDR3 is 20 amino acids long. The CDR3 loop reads CASSLAPGLAGGQSSYEQYF. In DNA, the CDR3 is TGCGCCAGCAGCTTGGCTCCTGGACTAGCGGGGGGGCAAAGCTCCTACGAGCAGTACTTC.

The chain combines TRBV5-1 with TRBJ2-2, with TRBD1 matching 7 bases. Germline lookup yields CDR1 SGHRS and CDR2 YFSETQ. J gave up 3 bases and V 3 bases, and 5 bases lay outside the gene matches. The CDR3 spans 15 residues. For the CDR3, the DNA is TGCGCCAGCAGCTCAAGGGGGCGGGACACCGGGGAGCTGTTTTTT. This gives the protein CASSSRGRDTGELFF.

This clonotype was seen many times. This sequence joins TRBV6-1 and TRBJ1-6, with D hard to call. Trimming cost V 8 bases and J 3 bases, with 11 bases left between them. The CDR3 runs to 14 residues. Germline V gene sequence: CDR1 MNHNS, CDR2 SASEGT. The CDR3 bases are TGTGCCAGCGGGCCGGCGAACTATAATTCACCCCTCCACTTT. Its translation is CASGPANYNSPLHF.

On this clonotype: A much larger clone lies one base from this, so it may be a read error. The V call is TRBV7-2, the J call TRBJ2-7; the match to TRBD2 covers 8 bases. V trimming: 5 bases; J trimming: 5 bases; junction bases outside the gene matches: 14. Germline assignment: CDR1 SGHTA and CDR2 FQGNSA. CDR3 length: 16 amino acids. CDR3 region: CASSKGFGRAGHEQYF. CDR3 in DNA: TGTGCCAGCAGCAAAGGGTTCGGGAGGGCCGGCCACGAGCAGTACTTC.

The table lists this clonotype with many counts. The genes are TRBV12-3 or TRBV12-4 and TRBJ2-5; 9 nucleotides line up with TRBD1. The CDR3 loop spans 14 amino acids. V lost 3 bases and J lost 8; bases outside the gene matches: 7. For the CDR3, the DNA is TGTGCCAGCAGTTTTGAGGGACAGGGAGGTACCCAGTACTTC. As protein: CASSFEGQGGTQYF.

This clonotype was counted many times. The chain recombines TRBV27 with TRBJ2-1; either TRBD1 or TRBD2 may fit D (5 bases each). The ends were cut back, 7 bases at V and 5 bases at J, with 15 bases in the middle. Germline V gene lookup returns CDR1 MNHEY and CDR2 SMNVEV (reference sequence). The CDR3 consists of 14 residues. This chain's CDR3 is CASIGARAHNEQFF. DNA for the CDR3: TGTGCCAGCATCGGGGCTCGAGCCCACAATGAGCAGTTCTTC.

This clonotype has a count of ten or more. CDR3 sequence: CASSIGASVGPEETQYF. The CDR3 region has the DNA TGTGCCAGTAGTATAGGGGCTAGCGTGGGGCCTGAAGAGACCCAGTACTTC. This sequence joins TRBV19 and TRBJ2-5; weak D call: TRBD2 (6 bases). Trimming stripped 1 base from V and 3 bases from J, with 18 bases between. In germline, CDR1 is LNHDA, CDR2 SQIVND (reference sequence). This CDR3 region has 17 residues.

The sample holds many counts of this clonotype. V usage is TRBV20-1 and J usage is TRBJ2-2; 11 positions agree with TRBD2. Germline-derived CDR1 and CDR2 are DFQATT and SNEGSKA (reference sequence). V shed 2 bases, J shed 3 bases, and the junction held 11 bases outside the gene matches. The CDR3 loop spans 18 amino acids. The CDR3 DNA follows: TGCAGTGCTAGAACAACTAGCGGGAGAGGGGCGGACACCGGGGAGCTGTTTTTT. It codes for CSARTTSGRGADTGELFF.

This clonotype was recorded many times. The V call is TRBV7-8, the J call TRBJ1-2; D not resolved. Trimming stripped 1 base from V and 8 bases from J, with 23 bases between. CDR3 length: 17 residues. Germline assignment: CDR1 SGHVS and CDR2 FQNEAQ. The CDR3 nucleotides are TGTGCCAGCAGCTTAGAGCTCTTTTTGGCGGATACCCAGGGCTACACCTTC. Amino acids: CASSLELFLADTQGYTF.

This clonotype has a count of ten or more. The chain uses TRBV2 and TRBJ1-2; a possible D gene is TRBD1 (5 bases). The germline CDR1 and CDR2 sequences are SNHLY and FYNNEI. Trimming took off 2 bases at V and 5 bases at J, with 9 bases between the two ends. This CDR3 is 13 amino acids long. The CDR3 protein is CASSEYQGYGYTF. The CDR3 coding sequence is TGTGCCAGCAGTGAATATCAGGGTTATGGCTACACCTTC.

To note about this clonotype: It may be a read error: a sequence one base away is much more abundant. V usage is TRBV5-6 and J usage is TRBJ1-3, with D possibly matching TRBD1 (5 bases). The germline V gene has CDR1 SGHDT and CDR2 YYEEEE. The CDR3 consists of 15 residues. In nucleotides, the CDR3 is TGTGCCAGCAGCTTCCGGGGGGTCTCTGGAAGCACCATATATTTT. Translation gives CASSFRGVSGSTIYF.

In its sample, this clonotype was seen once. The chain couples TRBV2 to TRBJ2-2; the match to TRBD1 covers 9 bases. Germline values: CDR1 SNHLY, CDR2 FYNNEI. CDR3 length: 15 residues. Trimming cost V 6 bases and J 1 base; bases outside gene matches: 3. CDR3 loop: CASRWDRENTGELFF. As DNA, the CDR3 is TGTGCCAGCAGATGGGACAGGGAGAACACCGGGGAGCTGTTTTTT.